This T cell receptor beta chain was captured in a study of shared clonotypes between healthy human individuals. Cells designated naive CD8 were CD45RO-negative and were positively selected for CCR7, with terminally differentiated effector memory CD45RA+ cells excluded. Study-wide results and limits: Sharing across four donors was highest in naive CD4 (roughly 5%) and lowest in memory CD8 (0.4%). Sampling included only blood; tissue repertoires likely differ. Across subsets, estimated richness was generally greater for naive than for memory populations. Despite large depth, rarefaction showed incomplete sorted-subset sequencing.

The CDR3 runs to 13 residues. Germline V lookup: CDR1 MNHEY, CDR2 SVGAGI. V lost 5 bases and J lost 6, with 12 bases in between. TCRdb's table, derived via immunoSEQ multiplex PCR, lists solely in-frame clones and lacks some. This sample has about 2 million clones, with less than 95% found just once. Comments on this clone: Its antigen remains unknown.

This clonotype was sampled from a man aged 18 to 29 in good health. Sequenced input: naive CD8+ T cells sorted from blood. This chain links TRBV6-5 with TRBJ2-3; possibly TRBD1 for D (5 bases). The CDR3, as DNA: TGTGCCAGCAGTCCCCAGGGTCCGGATACGCAGTATTTT. The encoded protein is CASSPQGPDTQYF.